A selection of T cell receptor beta chains follows, all from one sample in a study of blood T cell repertoires in COVID-19. The data were produced by immunoSEQ multiplex PCR, yet TCRdb's version contains in-frame clones alone and is incomplete. The sample records over 250,000 clones, 83% being singletons. Sequenced: peripheral blood. Source of these receptors: a woman in her forties or fifties who had recovered from COVID-19. CDR3s include the opening cysteine and the closing phenylalanine or tryptophan. A D gene is named only where the DNA matches it firmly.

D | J | V | CDR3 | DNA
TRBD1 | TRBJ2-2 | TRBV5-6 | CASSSIPAGTANTGELFF | TGTGCCAGCAGCTCTATCCCGGCAGGGACAGCGAACACCGGGGAGCTGTTTTTT
- | TRBJ2-3 | TRBV29-1 | CSVVGGDTQYF | TGCAGCGTCGTGGGAGGCGATACGCAGTATTTT
- | TRBJ1-2 | TRBV30 | CAWSVWPGRYYGYTF | TGTGCCTGGAGTGTTTGGCCAGGCCGATACTATGGCTACACCTTC
- | TRBJ2-1 | TRBV4-3 | CASSQPGLGNEQFF | TGCGCCAGCAGCCAACCGGGACTCGGAAATGAGCAGTTCTTC
TRBD1 | TRBJ2-1 | TRBV28 | CASSRLTGAPYNEQFF | TGTGCCAGCAGTCGACTGACAGGGGCGCCTTACAATGAGCAGTTCTTC
- | TRBJ2-3 | TRBV4-2 | CASSQETGTDTQYF | TGTGCCAGCAGCCAAGAAACTGGCACAGATACGCAGTATTTT
TRBD1 | TRBJ2-1 | TRBV2 | CASMGTGLNEQFF | TGTGCCAGCATGGGGACAGGGTTGAATGAGCAGTTCTTC
- | TRBJ2-7 | TRBV18 | CASAGGMDYNYEQYF | TGTGCCAGTGCTGGCGGGATGGACTATAACTACGAGCAGTACTTC
TRBD2 | TRBJ2-1 | TRBV5-1 | CASSLGGLAGVGEQFF | TGCGCCAGCAGCTTGGGAGGACTAGCGGGCGTCGGTGAGCAGTTCTTC
TRBD1 | TRBJ2-7 | TRBV10-3 | CAIRSGTGTSYEQYF | TGTGCCATCAGATCCGGGACAGGGACATCCTACGAGCAGTACTTC